The entry that follows covers one TCR beta chain sequence. Its antigen is not yet known. No base quality values were provided; no much bigger clone lies one nucleotide off. Here V drops 5 bases and J drops 5 bases, and the junction holds 10 bases not matched to any gene. The germline V gene encodes CDR1 LNHDA and CDR2 SQIVND (reference sequence). The CDR3, cysteine through phenylalanine, is 16 amino acids long. CDR3 DNA is the only sequence kept; it has 48 bases, read in frame from the first base. TCRbeta CDR3 regions were amplified from genomic DNA using the immunoSEQ Assay, a bias-controlled multiplex PCR. In the paper's pipeline: The number of nucleated cells in each sample was estimated from the amplification of reference gene primers within the assay. To quantify the absolute abundance of each unique TCRbeta CDR3 rearrangement, sequence reads were collapsed and filtered. For each sample, productive Simpson clonality was calculated as the square root of Simpson's diversity index across productive rearrangements. TCRdb provides this immuneACCESS table in a form limited to in-frame rearrangements. Some clones are lacking; in checked studies, under half of them reflect an unresolved V gene, and why the rest are absent is not known. V and J calls and clone size come straight from that table; D and trimming were deduced from the DNA. The sample has fewer than 150,000 clones on record, around 85% of them singletons. The ten biggest clones cover roughly 4% of the sample.

These data belong to a study of blood T cell repertoires in COVID-19 (TCRdb year 2020). As for the study more broadly: Samples covering the acute and convalescent phases of COVID-19 were provided by collaborators in the United States, Italy and Spain. The prospective study material was composed of cDNA or gDNA derived from T cells, B-cell-depleted T cells, or PBMCs. The dataset comprised deeply sampled blood TCRbeta repertoires from subjects exposed to, actively infected with, or recovered from COVID-19. The repertoires were made available in a free public database intended to serve as a resource for research on the immune response to SARS-CoV-2. Samples were obtained from the ongoing ImmuneRACE study (first 160 participants) and from 950 to 1,500 subjects provided by 6 global collaborators. The sample metadata nearly always contained a de-identified subject ID, COVID-19 status, age in years and sex. HLA class I and class II types, where available, came from metadata supplied by the sample provider rather than from assay-based typing.

Whole blood was collected in K2EDTA tubes by collaborating institutions according to the institutions' own protocols. For TCRbeta analysis, collaborators shipped samples as frozen whole blood, isolated PBMCs, or DNA extracted from either of those sample types. Study-level results and caveats: The amount of clinical and demographic metadata varied by source and participant and was provided uncurated.

The clonotype comes from a human donor in a cohort sampled during active COVID-19. The sequence links TRBV19 to TRBJ1-1, with TRBD1 identical over 11 junction bases. Sequenced sample: peripheral blood. The nucleotide sequence is given as TGTGCCAGTAGTGATGGACAGGGGGCGCTGGGGACTGAAGCTTTCTTT. Translated, it reads CASSDGQGALGTEAFF.